The source of this TCR beta chain is a study of T-cell memory formation after mild COVID-19. As for the study in general: Largely donor-specific sequence clusters came from a couple of donors.

Germline V gene data show CDR1 as LGHDT and CDR2 as YNNKEL (reference sequence). The V segment lost 4 bases and the J segment 9 bases; nucleotides outside the gene matches: 6. There are 14 residues in the CDR3. On this clonotype itself: The target antigen is unknown.

Study findings and constraints: Day 15 to 85 contractors were CD4/CD8 balanced; later expanders leaned CD4+. Clonal second-wave expansions that peaked on day 37 had unconfirmed SARS-CoV-2 specificity. Mostly located in CM and EM were contracting CD4+ clones, with contracting CD8+ clones located in EMRA.

From the 5' RACE reads, TCRdb called clonotypes with MiXCR, one entry per CDR3 protein. The sample lists roughly 130,000 distinct CDR3 sequences; about 6% were seen once. Sequenced: PBMCs or a T cell subset sorted from them (not recorded which). The clonotype was recovered from an adult woman who had mild COVID-19 (a few samples of this study predate the infection). Cell type and time point are not known. V gene TRBV3-1 combines with J gene TRBJ2-1, with 10 bases fitting TRBD2. CDR3 nucleotide sequence: TGTGCCAGCAGCCGTCGACTAGCGGGCGCTGAGCAGTTCTTC. Translated, it gives CASSRRLAGAEQFF.